This entry is about one T cell receptor (beta chain). Antigen unknown. The data belong to a study of identifying expanded T cells in peripheral blood. The study, taken as a whole, reports: Technical replicates showed around 1.2 changed clones; around two weeks 15 to 20; four weeks 19.

Healthy donors had no documented immune events, such as infections, while sampled. Generated by immunoSEQ multiplex PCR, the TCRdb table keeps only in-frame clones and is missing some. The sample consists of about 78,000 clones, roughly 91% of them appearing once. Germline-derived CDR1 and CDR2 are PRHDT and FYEKMQ (reference sequence). J gave up 0 bases and V 5 bases, and 8 bases lay outside the gene matches. The CDR3 loop spans 16 amino acids. Material: blood. This TCR was recovered from a person between 18 and 75 years old in good health. The chain couples TRBV13 to TRBJ2-7, with TRBD1 matching over 9 bases. CDR3 nucleotide sequence: TGTGCCAGCAGCATTCTTGGACAGGGGAGCTCCTACGAGCAGTACTTC. It translates to CASSILGQGSSYEQYF. Filled out from reference TRBV13 and TRBJ2-7, the complete variable domain reads AAGVIQSPRHLIKEKRETATLKCYPIPRHDTVYWYQQGPGQDPQFLISFYEKMQSDKGSIPDRFSAQQFSDYHSELNMSSLELGDSALYFCASSILGQGSSYEQYFGPGTRLTVT.